The present T cell receptor (beta chain) was sequenced within a study of blood T cells in healthy people across ages. General study findings and limits: The unknown donor CMV status may have confounded expanded clonotype changes. Diversity was higher, and naive CD4+ cells more numerous, in long-lived donors than in aged donors.

The authors ran a second PCR of roughly 7 to 11 cycles using a sample-barcoded 5' primer and a J-beta primer mix. TCRdb called the 5' RACE reads again in MiXCR, with one record for every CDR3 protein. This table has under 2,000,000 distinct CDR3 sequences, roughly 49% appearing once. A few counts support this clonotype. Its antigen is not known. Trimming cost V 3 bases and J 7 bases, with 12 bases left between them. The CDR3 consists of 13 residues. Material for sequencing was blood. This chain joins TRBV12-3 or TRBV12-4 and TRBJ1-2; D gene ambiguous. The TCR was taken from a woman aged 40-49 years in good health. Here the CDR3 reads CASSLTAGFGYTF. CDR3 sequence (DNA): TGTGCCAGCAGTTTGACGGCCGGGTTTGGCTACACCTTC.